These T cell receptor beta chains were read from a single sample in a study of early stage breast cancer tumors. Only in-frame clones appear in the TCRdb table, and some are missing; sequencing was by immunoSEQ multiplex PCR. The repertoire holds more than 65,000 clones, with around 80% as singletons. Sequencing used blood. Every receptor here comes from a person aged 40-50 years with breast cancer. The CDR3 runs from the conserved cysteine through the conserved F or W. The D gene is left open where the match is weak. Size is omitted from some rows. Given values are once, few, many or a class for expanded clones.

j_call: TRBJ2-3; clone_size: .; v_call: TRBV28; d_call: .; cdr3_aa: CASNLPLREDTQYF; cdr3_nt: TGTGCCAGCAACTTACCCCTTCGAGAAGATACGCAGTATTTT
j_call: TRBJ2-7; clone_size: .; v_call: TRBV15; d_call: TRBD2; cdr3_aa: CATSRGTSGRGHPTKQYF; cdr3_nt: TGTGCCACCAGCAGAGGTACTAGCGGGAGGGGACATCCTACGAAGCAGTACTTC
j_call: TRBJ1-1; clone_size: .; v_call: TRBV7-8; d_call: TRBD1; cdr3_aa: CASSETTGAAFAAFF; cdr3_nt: TGTGCCAGCAGCGAAACGACAGGGGCCGCTTTTGCAGCTTTCTTT
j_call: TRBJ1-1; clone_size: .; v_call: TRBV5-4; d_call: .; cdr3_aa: CASSAWGNTEAFF; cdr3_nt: TGTGCCAGCAGTGCTTGGGGGAACACTGAAGCTTTCTTT
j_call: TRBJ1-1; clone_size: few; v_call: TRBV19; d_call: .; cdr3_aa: CASSTRTDTEAFF; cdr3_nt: TGTGCCAGTAGTACCCGGACAGACACTGAAGCTTTCTTT
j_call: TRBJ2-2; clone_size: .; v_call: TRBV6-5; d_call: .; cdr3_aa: CATRERERGGELFF; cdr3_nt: TGTGCCACCCGGGAACGGGAGAGAGGCGGGGAGCTGTTTTTT
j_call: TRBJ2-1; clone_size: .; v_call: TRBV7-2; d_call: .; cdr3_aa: CASSRNPGTAPNEQFF; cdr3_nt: TGTGCCAGCAGCCGAAATCCTGGAACAGCCCCGAATGAGCAGTTCTTC
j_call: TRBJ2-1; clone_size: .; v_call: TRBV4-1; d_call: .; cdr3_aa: CASSRGILTRSYNEQFF; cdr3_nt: TGCGCCAGCAGCCGCGGAATCCTTACCAGGTCCTACAATGAGCAGTTCTTC
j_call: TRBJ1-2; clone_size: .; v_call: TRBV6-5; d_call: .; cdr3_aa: CASSFDRASYGYTF; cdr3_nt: TGTGCCAGCAGCTTTGACAGAGCCTCCTATGGCTACACTTTC
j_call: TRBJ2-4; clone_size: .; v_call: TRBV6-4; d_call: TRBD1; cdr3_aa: CASAEGQGAYIQYF; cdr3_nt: TGTGCCAGCGCAGAGGGACAGGGGGCTTACATTCAGTACTTC
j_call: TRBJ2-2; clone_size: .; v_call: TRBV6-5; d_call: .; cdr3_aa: CASSYGGGPNTGELFF; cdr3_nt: TGTGCCAGCAGTTACGGCGGCGGGCCGAACACCGGGGAGCTGTTTTTT
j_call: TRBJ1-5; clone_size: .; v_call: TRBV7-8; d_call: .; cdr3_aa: CASSLGTGRGNQPQHF; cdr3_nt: TGTGCCAGCAGCTTAGGTACGGGCCGTGGCAATCAGCCCCAGCATTTT
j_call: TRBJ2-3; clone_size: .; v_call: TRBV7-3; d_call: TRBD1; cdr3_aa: CASSDRTGGTDTQYF; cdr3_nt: TGTGCCAGCAGCGACCGGACAGGGGGCACAGATACGCAGTATTTT
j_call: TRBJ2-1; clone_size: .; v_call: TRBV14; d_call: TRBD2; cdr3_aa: CASSQGTSGSEQFF; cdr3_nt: TGTGCCAGCAGCCAGGGGACTAGCGGGAGTGAGCAGTTCTTC
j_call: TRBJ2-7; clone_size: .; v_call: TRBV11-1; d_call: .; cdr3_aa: CASSSDSLYEQYF; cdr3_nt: TGTGCCAGCAGCTCCGACAGCCTCTACGAGCAGTACTTC
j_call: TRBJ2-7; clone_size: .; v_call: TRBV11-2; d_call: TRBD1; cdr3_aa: CASSSAGTVLYEQYF; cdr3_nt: TGTGCCAGCAGCTCCGCCGGGACAGTGCTCTACGAGCAGTACTTC
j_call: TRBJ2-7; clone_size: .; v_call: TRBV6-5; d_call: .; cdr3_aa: CASSYSGSRREQYF; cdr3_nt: TGTGCCAGCAGTTACTCCGGGAGCAGGAGGGAGCAGTACTTC
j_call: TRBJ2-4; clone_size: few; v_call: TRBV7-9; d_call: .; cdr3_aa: CASGENIQYF; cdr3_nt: TGTGCCAGCGGAGAAAACATTCAGTACTTC
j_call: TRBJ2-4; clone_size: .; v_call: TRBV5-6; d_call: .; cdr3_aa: CASSPEGLAKNIQYF; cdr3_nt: TGTGCCAGCAGCCCAGAGGGGCTAGCCAAAAACATTCAGTACTTC
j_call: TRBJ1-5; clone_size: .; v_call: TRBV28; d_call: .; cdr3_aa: CASSPDSQPQHF; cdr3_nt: TGTGCCAGCAGTCCGGACAGTCAGCCCCAGCATTTT
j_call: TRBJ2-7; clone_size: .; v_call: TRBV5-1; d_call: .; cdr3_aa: CASSLGLPGSYEQYF; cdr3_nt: TGCGCCAGCAGCTTGGGACTGCCTGGGTCCTACGAGCAGTACTTC
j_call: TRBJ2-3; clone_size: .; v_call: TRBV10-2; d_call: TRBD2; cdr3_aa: CASSEPGLAGGYTQYF; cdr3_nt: TGCGCCAGCAGTGAGCCCGGACTAGCGGGAGGTTATACGCAGTATTTT
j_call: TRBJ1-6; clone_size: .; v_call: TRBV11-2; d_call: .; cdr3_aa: CASSLGLLRAYNSPLHF; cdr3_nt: TGTGCCAGCAGCTTGGGACTTCTACGGGCCTATAATTCACCCCTCCACTTT